The clone carrying this T cell receptor (beta chain) was seen a few times. Its matching antigen is unknown. Constant-segment primers served in 5'RACE that generated TCR alpha and TCR beta cDNA libraries bearing sample barcodes and UMIs. Via MiXCR, TCRdb re-called the 5' RACE reads, giving one row per CDR3 protein. The data hold roughly 190,000 distinct CDR3 sequences, with 27% observed a single time. The sample comes from a study of T-cell memory formation after mild COVID-19. For the study at large: TCR clusters were mostly donor specific. General study points: CD4/CD8 balance held among clones contracting day 15 to 85, and later expanders leaned CD4+. Within pre-infection memory, some responding clones were found, suggesting cross-reactive memory joined.

The CDR3 is made up of 16 amino acids. Trimming removed 0 bases from V and 5 bases from J; junction bases left unmatched: 9. Germline V gives CDR1 DFQATT, CDR2 SNEGSKA (reference sequence). The rearrangement links TRBV20-1 to TRBJ2-1, with TRBD2 matching 8 bases. Material for sequencing was PBMCs or a T cell subset sorted from them (not recorded which). This TCR came from an adult woman who had mild COVID-19 (a few samples of this study predate the infection). Cell type and time point are not known. CDR3 protein: CSARDGLAGGNNEQFF. The CDR3 bases are TGCAGTGCTAGAGATGGTCTTGCGGGGGGAAACAATGAGCAGTTCTTC.